This paragraph covers one T cell receptor beta chain sequence. The target antigen is unknown. Distinct nucleotide sequences in the sample also encode this CDR3. There are 15 residues in the CDR3. Germline CDR1 SGHRS, CDR2 YFSETQ. V was pared by 0 bases and J by 0 bases, with 7 bases between. The data stem from a study of OX40 agonist ivuxolimab in advanced cancers. Sequenced by immunoSEQ multiplex PCR; TCRdb stores in-frame clones only, minus some. The table has roughly 61,000 clones, 85% to 90% seen once; the top ten hold 1.9%. Overall study results and limits: The 0.1-3.0 mg/kg partial responders had among the lowest clonal expansion. Averaged across samples, CD8+ T cells carried more expanded clones than CD4+ did.

The TCR sequence derives from an adult with an advanced solid tumor such as melanoma, head and neck, liver or kidney cancer. V usage is TRBV5-1 and J usage is TRBJ1-5, with D possibly matching TRBD1 (5 bases). Here the sequenced sample was CD4+ or CD8+ T cells sorted from blood, taken in a trial of the OX40 agonist ivuxolimab. The chain's CDR3 is CASSLEGYSNQPQHF. CDR3 in DNA: TGCGCCAGCAGCTTGGAGGGGTATAGCAATCAGCCCCAGCATTTT.